The present entry profiles one T cell receptor beta chain with its context. Its antigen is undetermined. A much larger clone lies a single base off, so this may be a read error. This sample stems from a study of CD8 T cells in ankylosing spondylitis. Study results and limitations: Reportedly, matched ankylosing spondylitis synovial fluid was significantly enriched for disease-linked clones. Disease-associated clones were CD8+ and fairly uncommon in peripheral blood. Previously reported in reactive arthritis synovial fluid and blood were some of the motif variants. A TCR beta motif of eight highly homologous variants appeared characteristic of ankylosing spondylitis blood.

MiXCR, applied by TCRdb to the 5' RACE reads, yields one record per CDR3 protein. The profile shows some 290,000 distinct CDR3 sequences, approximately 20% of them singletons. The TCR originated in a male donor with ankylosing spondylitis or in good health (not recorded which). The sequencing input was blood, either unsorted or a sorted T cell fraction (not recorded which).

DNA of the CDR3: TGTGCCAGCAGGGGATTGGACACTCAGTACTTC. It codes for CASRGLDTQYF. V usage is TRBV27 and J usage is TRBJ2-4; maybe TRBD1 (5 bases). The V and J ends lost 6 bases and 12 bases respectively, with 12 bases between them. The CDR3 runs to 11 residues. Germline V gene data show CDR1 as MNHEY and CDR2 as SMNVEV (reference sequence).